This T cell receptor (beta chain) was sequenced for a study of Ad26.COV2.S vaccination and SARS-CoV-2 variants. Overall study context: Ad26.COV2.S shots went into the muscle once or twice, 56 days apart.

TCRdb keeps only in-frame clones here, not all; method: immunoSEQ multiplex PCR. Seen here are 350,000 to 500,000 clones, 90% observed once, and the top ten hold 12%. Findings and limits, study-wide: A substantial breadth of spike-specific CD8+ and CD4+ T cell responses after vaccination has been reported.

The treatment denotes: roughly 20 received Ad26.COV2.S at low or high dose, single or two shots; five or six received placebo; per-sample allocation not given. Specimens were obtained on day 63 following the first vaccine or placebo injection. Expressing Wuhan-strain SARS-CoV-2 spike, an Ad26 vector served as the vaccine. This CDR3 has 14 amino acids. Looked up from germline, CDR1 is MDHEN and CDR2 is SYDVKM. V lost 7 bases, J lost 6 bases, and 19 bases lay in between. Notes on this clone: No antigen is known for it.

V usage is TRBV28 and J usage is TRBJ2-7, with D possibly matching TRBD1 (6 bases). This TCR was sampled from a person aged 18 to 65 who received the Ad26.COV2.S COVID-19 vaccine or a placebo. The sequencing used peripheral blood, collected in a trial of Ad26.COV2.S vaccine versus placebo. For the CDR3, the DNA is TGTGCCAGCACCTGGGGCAGGGGAGATTTCGAGCAGTACTTC. It translates to CASTWGRGDFEQYF. The variable domain in full, with the rest retrieved from reference TRBV28 and TRBJ2-7, is DVKVTQSSRYLVKRTGEKVFLECVQDMDHENMFWYRQDPGLGLRLIYFSYDVKMKEKGDIPEGYSVSREKKERFSLILESASTNQTSMYLCASTWGRGDFEQYFGPGTRLTVT.